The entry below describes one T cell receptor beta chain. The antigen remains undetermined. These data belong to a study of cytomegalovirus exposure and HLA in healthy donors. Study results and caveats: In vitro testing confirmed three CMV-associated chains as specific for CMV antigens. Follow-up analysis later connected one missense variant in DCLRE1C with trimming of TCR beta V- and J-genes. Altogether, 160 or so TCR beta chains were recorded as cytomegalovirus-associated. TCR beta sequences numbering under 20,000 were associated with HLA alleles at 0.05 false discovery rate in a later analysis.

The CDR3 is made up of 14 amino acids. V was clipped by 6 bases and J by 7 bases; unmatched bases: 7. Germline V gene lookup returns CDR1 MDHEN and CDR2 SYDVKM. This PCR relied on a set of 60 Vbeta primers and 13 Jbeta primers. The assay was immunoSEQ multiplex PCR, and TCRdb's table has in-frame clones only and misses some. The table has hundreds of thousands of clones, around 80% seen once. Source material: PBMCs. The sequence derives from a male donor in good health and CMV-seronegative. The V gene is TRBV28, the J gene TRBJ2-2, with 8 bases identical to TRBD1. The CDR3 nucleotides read TGTGCCAGCAGCCCGGGACAGGTGGGCGGGGAGCTGTTTTTT. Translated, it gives CASSPGQVGGELFF.